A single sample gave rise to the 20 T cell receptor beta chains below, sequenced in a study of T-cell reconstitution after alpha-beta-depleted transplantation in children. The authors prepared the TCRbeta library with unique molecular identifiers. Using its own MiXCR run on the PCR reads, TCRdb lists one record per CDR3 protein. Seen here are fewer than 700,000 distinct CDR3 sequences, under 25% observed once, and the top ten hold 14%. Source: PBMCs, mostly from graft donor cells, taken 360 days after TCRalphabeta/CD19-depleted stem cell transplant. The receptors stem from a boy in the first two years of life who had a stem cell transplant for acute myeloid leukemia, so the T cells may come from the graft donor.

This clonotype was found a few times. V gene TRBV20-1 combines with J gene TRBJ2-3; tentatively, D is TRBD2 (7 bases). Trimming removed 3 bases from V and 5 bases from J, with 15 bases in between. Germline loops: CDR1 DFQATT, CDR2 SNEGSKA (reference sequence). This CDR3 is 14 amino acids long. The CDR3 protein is CSASGGPPGDTQYF. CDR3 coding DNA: TGCAGTGCTAGCGGGGGGCCCCCAGGAGATACGCAGTATTTT.

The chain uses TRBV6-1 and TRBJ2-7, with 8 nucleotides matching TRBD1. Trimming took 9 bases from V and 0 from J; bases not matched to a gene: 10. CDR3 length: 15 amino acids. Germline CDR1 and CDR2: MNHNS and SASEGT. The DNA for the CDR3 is TGTGCCAGTGCCACCGGGACAGGTAGCTCCTACGAGCAGTACTTC. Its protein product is CASATGTGSSYEQYF.

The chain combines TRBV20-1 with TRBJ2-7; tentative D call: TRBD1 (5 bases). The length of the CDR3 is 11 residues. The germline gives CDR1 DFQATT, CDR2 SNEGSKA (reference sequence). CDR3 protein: CSATDTQGLLV. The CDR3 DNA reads TGCAGTGCCACCGACACCCAGGGTCTCTTGGTC.

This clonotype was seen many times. Here the CDR3 reads CSARGQGGYGYTF. The CDR3, as DNA: TGCAGTGCTAGAGGTCAGGGTGGCTATGGCTACACCTTC. This chain joins TRBV20-1 and TRBJ1-2, with D possibly matching TRBD1 (5 bases). Germline CDR1 reads DFQATT; CDR2 reads SNEGSKA (reference sequence). The CDR3 runs to 13 residues. V gave up 1 base and J gave up 4 bases, with 10 bases separating them.

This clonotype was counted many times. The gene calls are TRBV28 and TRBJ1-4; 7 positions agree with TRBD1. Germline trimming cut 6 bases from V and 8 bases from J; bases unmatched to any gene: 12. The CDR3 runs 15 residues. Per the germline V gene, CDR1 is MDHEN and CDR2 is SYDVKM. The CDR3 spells CASSPETGLLEKLFF. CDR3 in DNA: TGTGCCAGCAGCCCCGAGACAGGGTTGTTAGAAAAACTGTTTTTT.

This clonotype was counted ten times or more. In nucleotides, the CDR3 is TGTGCCAGCAGTCCCATAGGAGCCGGGTGGCCCTACAATGAGCAGTTCTTC. Its protein product is CASSPIGAGWPYNEQFF. The genes are TRBV12-3 or TRBV12-4 and TRBJ2-1; D remains unclear. Trimming removed 5 bases from V and 2 bases from J, with 19 bases in between. CDR3 length equals 17 residues.

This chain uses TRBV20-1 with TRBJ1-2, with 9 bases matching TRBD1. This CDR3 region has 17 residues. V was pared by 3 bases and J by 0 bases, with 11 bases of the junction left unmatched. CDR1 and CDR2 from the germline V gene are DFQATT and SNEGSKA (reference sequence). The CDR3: CSARKSRDREANYGYTF. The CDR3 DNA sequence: TGCAGTGCTAGGAAGTCCCGGGACAGGGAGGCTAACTATGGCTACACCTTC.

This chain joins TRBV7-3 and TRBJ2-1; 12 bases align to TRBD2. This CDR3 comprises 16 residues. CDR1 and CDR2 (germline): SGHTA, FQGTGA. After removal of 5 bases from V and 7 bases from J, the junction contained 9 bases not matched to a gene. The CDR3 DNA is TGTGCCAGCAGCATTCTAGCGGGGGGGAAGCGAAATGAGCAGTTCTTC. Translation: CASSILAGGKRNEQFF. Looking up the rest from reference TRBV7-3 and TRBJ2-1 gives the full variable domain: GAGVSQTPSNKVTEKGKYVELRCDPISGHTALYWYRQSLGQGPEFLIYFQGTGAADDSGLPNDRFFAVRPEGSVSTLKIQRTERGDSAVYLCASSILAGGKRNEQFFGPGTRLTVL.

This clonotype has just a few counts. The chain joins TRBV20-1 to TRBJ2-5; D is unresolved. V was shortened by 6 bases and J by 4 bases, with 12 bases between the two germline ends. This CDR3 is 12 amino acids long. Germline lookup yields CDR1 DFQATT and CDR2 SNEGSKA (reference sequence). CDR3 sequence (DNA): TGCAGTGCCGGATTTTCTCCAGAGACCCAGTACTTC. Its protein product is CSAGFSPETQYF.

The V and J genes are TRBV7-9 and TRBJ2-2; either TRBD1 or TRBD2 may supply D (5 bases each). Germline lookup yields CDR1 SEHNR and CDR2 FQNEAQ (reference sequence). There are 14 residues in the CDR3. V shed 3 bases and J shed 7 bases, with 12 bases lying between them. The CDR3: CASSFGTSSGELFF. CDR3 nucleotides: TGTGCCAGCAGCTTCGGGACCTCAAGCGGGGAGCTGTTTTTT.

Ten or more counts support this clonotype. CDR3 amino acids: CASSGAGDEQFF. In DNA form, the CDR3 reads TGTGCCAGCAGTGGGGCCGGGGATGAGCAGTTCTTC. The J gene is TRBJ2-1, the V gene TRBV12-3 or TRBV12-4; D might be TRBD1 or TRBD2, each matching 5 bases. This CDR3 is built from 12 residues. V lost 5 bases to trimming and J lost 8 bases, with 10 bases between them.

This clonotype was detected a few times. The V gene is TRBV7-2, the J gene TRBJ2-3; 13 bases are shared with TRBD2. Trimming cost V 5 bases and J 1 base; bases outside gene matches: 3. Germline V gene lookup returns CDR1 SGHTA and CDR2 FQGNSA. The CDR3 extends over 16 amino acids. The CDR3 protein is CASSTGTSGGTDTQYF. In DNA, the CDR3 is TGTGCCAGCAGCACTGGGACTAGCGGGGGCACAGATACGCAGTATTTT. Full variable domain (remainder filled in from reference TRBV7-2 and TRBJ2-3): GAGVSQSPSNKVTEKGKDVELRCDPISGHTALYWYRQSLGQGLEFLIYFQGNSAPDKSGLPSDRFSAERTGGSVSTLTIQRTQQEDSAVYLCASSTGTSGGTDTQYFGPGTRLTVL.

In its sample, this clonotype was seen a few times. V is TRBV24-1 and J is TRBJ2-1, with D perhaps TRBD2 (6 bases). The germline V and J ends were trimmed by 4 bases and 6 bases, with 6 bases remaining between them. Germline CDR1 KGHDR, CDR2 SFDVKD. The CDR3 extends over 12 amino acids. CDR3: CATSEGGNEQFF. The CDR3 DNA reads TGTGCCACCAGTGAGGGGGGCAATGAGCAGTTCTTC.

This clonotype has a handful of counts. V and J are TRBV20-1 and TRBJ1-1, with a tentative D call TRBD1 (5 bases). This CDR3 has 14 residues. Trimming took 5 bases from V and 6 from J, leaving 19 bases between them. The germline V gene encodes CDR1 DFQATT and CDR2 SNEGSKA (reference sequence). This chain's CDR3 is CSAPRAVVGSEAFF. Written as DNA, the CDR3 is TGCAGTGCTCCCAGGGCTGTAGTGGGGTCTGAAGCTTTCTTT.

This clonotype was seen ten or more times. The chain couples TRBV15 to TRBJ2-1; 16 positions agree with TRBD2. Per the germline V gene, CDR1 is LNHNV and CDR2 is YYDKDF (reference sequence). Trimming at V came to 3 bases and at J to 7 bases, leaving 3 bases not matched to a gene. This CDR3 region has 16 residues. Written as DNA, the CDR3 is TGTGCCACCAGCAGGGGACTAGCGGGGGGGCGAAATGAGCAGTTCTTC. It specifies CATSRGLAGGRNEQFF.

The CDR3 coding sequence is TGTGCCACCAGCAGCGGGGGCCTAGTGAGTGTCAAAGGGATTCAGTACTTC. Protein sequence: CATSSGGLVSVKGIQYF. This chain links TRBV15 with TRBJ2-4, with D perhaps assigned TRBD1 or TRBD2 (6 bases each). CDR1 LNHNV and CDR2 YYDKDF come from the germline V gene (reference sequence). CDR3 length: 17 amino acids. The V end lost 3 bases, the J end lost 10 bases, and 25 bases lay between the germline ends.

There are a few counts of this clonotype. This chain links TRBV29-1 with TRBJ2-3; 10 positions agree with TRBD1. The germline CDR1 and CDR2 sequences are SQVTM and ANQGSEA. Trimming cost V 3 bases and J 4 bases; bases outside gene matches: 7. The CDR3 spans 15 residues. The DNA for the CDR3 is TGCAGCGTTGACCCCGACAGGGGGCCCCCAGATACGCAGTATTTT. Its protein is CSVDPDRGPPDTQYF.

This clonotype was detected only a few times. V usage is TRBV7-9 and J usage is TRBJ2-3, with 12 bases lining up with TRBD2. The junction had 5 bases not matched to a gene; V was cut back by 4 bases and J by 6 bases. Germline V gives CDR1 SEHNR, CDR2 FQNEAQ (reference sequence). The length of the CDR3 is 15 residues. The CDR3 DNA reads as TGTGCCAGCAGCTCCCGGACTAGCGGGGATGATACGCAGTATTTT. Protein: CASSSRTSGDDTQYF.

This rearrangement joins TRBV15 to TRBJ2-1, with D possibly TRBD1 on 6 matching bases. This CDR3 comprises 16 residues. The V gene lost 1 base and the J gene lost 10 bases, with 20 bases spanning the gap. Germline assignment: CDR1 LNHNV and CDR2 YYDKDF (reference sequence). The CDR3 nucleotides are TGTGCCACCAGCAGAGTCGGGGACACCCAAGATGTAGAGCAGTTCTTC. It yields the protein CATSRVGDTQDVEQFF.

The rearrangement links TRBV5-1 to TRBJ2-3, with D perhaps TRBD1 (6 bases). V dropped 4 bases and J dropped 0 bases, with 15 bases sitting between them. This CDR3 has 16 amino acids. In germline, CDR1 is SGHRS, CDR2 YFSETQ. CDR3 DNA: TGCGCCAGCAGCACAGGACAGTACTCTAGCACAGATACGCAGTATTTT. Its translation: CASSTGQYSSTDTQYF.